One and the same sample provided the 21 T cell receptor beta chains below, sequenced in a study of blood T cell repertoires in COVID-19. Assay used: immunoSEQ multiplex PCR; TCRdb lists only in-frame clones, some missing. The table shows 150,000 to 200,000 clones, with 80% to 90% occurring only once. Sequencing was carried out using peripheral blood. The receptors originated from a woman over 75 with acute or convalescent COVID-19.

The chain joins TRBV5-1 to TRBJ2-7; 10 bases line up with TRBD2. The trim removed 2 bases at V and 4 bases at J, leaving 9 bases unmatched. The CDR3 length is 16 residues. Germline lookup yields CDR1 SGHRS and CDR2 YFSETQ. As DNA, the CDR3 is TGCGCCAGCAGCTTACTTGCTAGCGGGAGTGGGTACGAGCAGTACTTC. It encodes CASSLLASGSGYEQYF.

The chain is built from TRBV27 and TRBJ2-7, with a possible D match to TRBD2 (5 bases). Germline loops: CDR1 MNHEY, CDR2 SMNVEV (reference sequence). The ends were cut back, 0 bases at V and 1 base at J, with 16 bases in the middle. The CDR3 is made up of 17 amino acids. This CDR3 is CASSLSQRGLNSYEQYF. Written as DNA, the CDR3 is TGTGCCAGCAGTTTATCTCAACGGGGTTTAAATTCCTACGAGCAGTACTTC.

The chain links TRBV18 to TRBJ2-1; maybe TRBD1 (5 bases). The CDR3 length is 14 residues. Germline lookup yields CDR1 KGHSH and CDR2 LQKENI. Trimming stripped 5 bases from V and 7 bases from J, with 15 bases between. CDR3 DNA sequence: TGTGCCAGCTCAACCTTGGGGCTGGGGAATGAGCAGTTCTTC. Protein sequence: CASSTLGLGNEQFF.

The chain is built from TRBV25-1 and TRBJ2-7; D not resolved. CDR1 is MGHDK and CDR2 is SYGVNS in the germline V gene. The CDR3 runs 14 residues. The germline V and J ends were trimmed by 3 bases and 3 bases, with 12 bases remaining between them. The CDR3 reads CASSESGRNYEQYF. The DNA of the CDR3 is TGTGCCAGCAGTGAGTCCGGCAGGAACTACGAGCAGTACTTC.

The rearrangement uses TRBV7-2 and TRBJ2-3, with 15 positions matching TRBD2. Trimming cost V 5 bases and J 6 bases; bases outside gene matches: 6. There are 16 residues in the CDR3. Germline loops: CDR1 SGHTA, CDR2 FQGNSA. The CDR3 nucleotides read TGTGCCAGCAGCCCGGGACTAGCGGGAGGTACTGATACGCAGTATTTT. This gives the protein CASSPGLAGGTDTQYF.

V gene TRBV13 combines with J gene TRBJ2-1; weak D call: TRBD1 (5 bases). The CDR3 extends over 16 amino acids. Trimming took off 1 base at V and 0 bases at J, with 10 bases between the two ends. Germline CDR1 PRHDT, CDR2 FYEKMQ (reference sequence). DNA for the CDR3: TGTGCCAGCAGCTTAGAACAGGTCAGCTCCTACAATGAGCAGTTCTTC. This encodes CASSLEQVSSYNEQFF.

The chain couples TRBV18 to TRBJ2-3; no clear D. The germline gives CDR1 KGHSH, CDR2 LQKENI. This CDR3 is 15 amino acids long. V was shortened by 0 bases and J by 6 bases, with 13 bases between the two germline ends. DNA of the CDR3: TGTGCCAGCTCACCACCTCTCGCCCCCAGGGATACGCAGTATTTT. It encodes CASSPPLAPRDTQYF.

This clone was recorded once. The CDR3 DNA reads TGTGCCACCAGGGCAGAAGGAGATGGCTACACCTTC. It is translated as CATRAEGDGYTF. V gene TRBV24-1 combines with J gene TRBJ1-2; D is unresolved. Looked up from germline, CDR1 is KGHDR and CDR2 is SFDVKD. Deletions cut 7 bases from V and 6 bases from J, with 11 bases between. This CDR3 is built from 12 residues.

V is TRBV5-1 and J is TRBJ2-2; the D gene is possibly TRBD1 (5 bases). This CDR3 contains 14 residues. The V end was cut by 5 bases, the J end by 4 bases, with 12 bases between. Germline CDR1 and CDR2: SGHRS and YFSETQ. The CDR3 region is CASRQAQATGELFF. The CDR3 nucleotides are TGCGCCAGCAGACAGGCACAAGCCACCGGGGAGCTGTTTTTT.

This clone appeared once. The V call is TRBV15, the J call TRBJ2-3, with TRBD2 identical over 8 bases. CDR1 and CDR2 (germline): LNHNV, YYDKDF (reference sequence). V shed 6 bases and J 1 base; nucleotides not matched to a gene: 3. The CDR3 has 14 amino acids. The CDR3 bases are TGTGCCACCAGTGTTAGCGGGGGCACAGATACGCAGTATTTT. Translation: CATSVSGGTDTQYF.

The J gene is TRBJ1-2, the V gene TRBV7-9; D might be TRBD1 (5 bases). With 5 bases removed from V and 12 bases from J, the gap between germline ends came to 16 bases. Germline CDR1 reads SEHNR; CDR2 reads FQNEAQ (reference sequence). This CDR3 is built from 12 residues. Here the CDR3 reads CASSPSRGVHTF. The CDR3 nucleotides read TGTGCCAGCAGCCCGTCGCGGGGGGTACACACCTTC.

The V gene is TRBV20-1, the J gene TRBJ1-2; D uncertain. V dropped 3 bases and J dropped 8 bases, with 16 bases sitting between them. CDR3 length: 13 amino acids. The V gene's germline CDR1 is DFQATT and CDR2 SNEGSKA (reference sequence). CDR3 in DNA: TGCAGTGCTAGTCTGGAGAACGCTGAAGGCTACACCTTC. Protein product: CSASLENAEGYTF.

The CDR3 DNA sequence: TGTGCCAGCTCACCCGCAGAACGGGGAGAAGCTTTCTTT. Translation gives CASSPAERGEAFF. The rearrangement uses TRBV18 and TRBJ1-1; D is undetermined. V was clipped by 3 bases and J by 8 bases, with 13 bases between them. Germline lookup yields CDR1 KGHSH and CDR2 LQKENI. The CDR3 is 13 amino acids.

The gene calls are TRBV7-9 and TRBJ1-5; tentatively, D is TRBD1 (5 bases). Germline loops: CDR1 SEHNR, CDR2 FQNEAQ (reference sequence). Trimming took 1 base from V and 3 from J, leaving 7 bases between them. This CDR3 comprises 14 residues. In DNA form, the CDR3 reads TGTGCCAGCAGCTTAGTTGGGGCCAATCAGCCCCAGCATTTT. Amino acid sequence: CASSLVGANQPQHF. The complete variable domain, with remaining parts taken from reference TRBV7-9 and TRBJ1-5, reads DTGVSQNPRHKITKRGQNVTFRCDPISEHNRLYWYRQTLGQGPEFLTYFQNEAQLEKSRLLSDRFSAERPKGSFSTLEIQRTEQGDSAMYLCASSLVGANQPQHFGDGTRLSIL.

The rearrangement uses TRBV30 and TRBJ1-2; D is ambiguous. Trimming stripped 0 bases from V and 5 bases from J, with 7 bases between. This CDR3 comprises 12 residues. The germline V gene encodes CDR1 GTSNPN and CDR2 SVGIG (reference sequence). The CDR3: CAWSVAGYGYTF. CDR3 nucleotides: TGTGCCTGGAGTGTAGCGGGGTATGGCTACACCTTC.

CDR3 sequence (DNA): TGTGCCAGCAGCCAAGTCCAGGGGGGTAACACTGAAGCTTTCTTT. Translating gives CASSQVQGGNTEAFF. This chain connects TRBV4-2 to TRBJ1-1; 7 positions match TRBD1. The germline gives CDR1 LGHNA, CDR2 YNFKEQ. There are 15 residues in the CDR3. The V gene end was trimmed by 1 base and the J gene end by 2 bases; junction bases not matched to a gene: 4.

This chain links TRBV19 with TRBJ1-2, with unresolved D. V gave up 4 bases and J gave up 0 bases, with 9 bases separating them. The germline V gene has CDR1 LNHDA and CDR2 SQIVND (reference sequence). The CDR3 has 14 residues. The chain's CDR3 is CASSTDGTNYGYTF. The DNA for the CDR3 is TGTGCCAGTAGTACCGACGGGACTAACTATGGCTACACCTTC.

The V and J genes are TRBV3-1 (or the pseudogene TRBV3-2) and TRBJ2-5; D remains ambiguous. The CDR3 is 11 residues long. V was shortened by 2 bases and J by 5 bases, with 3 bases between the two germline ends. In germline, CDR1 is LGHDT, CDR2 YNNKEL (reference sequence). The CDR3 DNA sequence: TGTGCCAGCAGCCAACGGGAGACCCAGTACTTC. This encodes CASSQRETQYF.

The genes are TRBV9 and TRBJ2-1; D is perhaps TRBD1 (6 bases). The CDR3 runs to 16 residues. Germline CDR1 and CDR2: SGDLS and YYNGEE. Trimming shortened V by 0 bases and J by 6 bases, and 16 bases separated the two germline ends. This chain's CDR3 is CASSVDPRGRSNEQFF. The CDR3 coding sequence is TGTGCCAGCAGCGTAGATCCCAGGGGTCGGTCCAATGAGCAGTTCTTC.

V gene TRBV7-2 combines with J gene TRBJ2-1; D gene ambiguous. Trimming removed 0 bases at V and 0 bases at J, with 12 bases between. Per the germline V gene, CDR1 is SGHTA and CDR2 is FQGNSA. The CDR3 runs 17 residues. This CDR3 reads CASSLAPAHSSYNEQFF. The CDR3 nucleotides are TGTGCCAGCAGCTTAGCCCCGGCCCACAGCTCCTACAATGAGCAGTTCTTC.

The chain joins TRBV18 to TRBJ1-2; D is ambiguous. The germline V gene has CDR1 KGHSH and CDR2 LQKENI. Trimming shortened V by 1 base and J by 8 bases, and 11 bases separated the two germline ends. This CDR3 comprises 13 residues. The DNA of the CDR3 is TGTGCCAGCTCACCACGAGAGGGTTCCGGCTACACCTTC. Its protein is CASSPREGSGYTF.